This T cell receptor beta chain was found in a study of blood T cell repertoires in COVID-19. Looking at the study overall: Acute and convalescent COVID-19 samples came from the United States, Italy and Spain. T cells, B-cell-depleted T cells, or PBMCs provided the cDNA or gDNA that served as material.

Germline V gene data show CDR1 as GTSNPN and CDR2 as SVGIG (reference sequence). V was pared by 7 bases and J by 3 bases, with 21 bases between. The CDR3 is 15 residues long. Authors' data handling: Estimation of nucleated cell counts relied on the amplification of reference gene primers. TCRdb's copy holds only in-frame clones and misses some; the assay was immunoSEQ multiplex PCR. That table supplies the V and J calls and clone size; D and trimming were determined from the DNA. The data hold about 190,000 clones, with around 83% observed a single time. Sequenced sample: peripheral blood. The chain joins TRBV30 to TRBJ1-1; TRBD1 is a possible D gene (6 bases). This clonotype was sampled from a woman in her thirties or forties with acute or convalescent COVID-19. The CDR3 reads CASHQYREGDTEAFF. The CDR3 DNA reads as TGTGCCTCCCACCAATACAGGGAGGGGGACACTGAAGCTTTCTTT.